These T cell receptor beta chains were read from a single sample in a study of blood T cell repertoires in COVID-19. Libraries were prepared by immunoSEQ multiplex PCR; TCRdb keeps only in-frame clonotypes and omits some of them. The sample has around 290,000 clones; 80% to 90% are singletons. Input material: peripheral blood. The receptors shown here come from a woman aged 70-85 years with COVID-19, enrolled during active disease. Each CDR3 is given with its conserved first and last residue. A D gene is named only where the DNA matches it firmly. For some rows the clone size is stated as once, few or many, or as a class when expanded; others skip it.

abundance: -; d_gene: -; j_gene: TRBJ1-1; v_gene: TRBV5-8; CDR3aa: CASSLWVGAGNTEAFF; CDR3nt: TGTGCCAGCAGCTTGTGGGTGGGCGCCGGGAACACTGAAGCTTTCTTT
abundance: -; d_gene: -; j_gene: TRBJ1-1; v_gene: TRBV10-3; CDR3aa: CAISESSRNTEAFF; CDR3nt: TGTGCCATCAGTGAGTCGAGTCGCAACACTGAAGCTTTCTTT
abundance: once; d_gene: TRBD1; j_gene: TRBJ2-7; v_gene: TRBV24-1; CDR3aa: CATSARTGSSYEQYF; CDR3nt: TGTGCCACCAGTGCCCGGACAGGAAGCTCCTACGAGCAGTACTTC
abundance: -; d_gene: TRBD1; j_gene: TRBJ1-3; v_gene: TRBV6-4; CDR3aa: CASSPKGQGASGNTIYF; CDR3nt: TGTGCCAGCAGTCCAAAGGGACAGGGGGCTTCTGGAAACACCATATATTTT
abundance: -; d_gene: -; j_gene: TRBJ2-5; v_gene: TRBV19; CDR3aa: CASSRGREETQYF; CDR3nt: TGTGCCAGTAGTCGAGGACGGGAGGAGACCCAGTACTTC
abundance: -; d_gene: -; j_gene: TRBJ1-1; v_gene: TRBV12-5; CDR3aa: CASAREVEAFF; CDR3nt: TGTGCTAGTGCTCGGGAGGTTGAAGCTTTCTTT
abundance: -; d_gene: -; j_gene: TRBJ1-2; v_gene: TRBV4-1; CDR3aa: CASSQGRINRDRLPYGYTF; CDR3nt: TGCGCCAGCAGCCAAGGGCGGATTAACCGAGACAGACTCCCCTATGGCTACACCTTC
abundance: -; d_gene: -; j_gene: TRBJ1-5; v_gene: TRBV5-6; CDR3aa: CASSLVGDIPQHF; CDR3nt: TGTGCCAGCAGCTTGGTAGGGGACATTCCCCAGCATTTT
abundance: -; d_gene: TRBD1; j_gene: TRBJ2-3; v_gene: TRBV10-1; CDR3aa: CASSSDRETDTQYF; CDR3nt: TGCGCCAGCAGTTCCGACAGGGAAACAGATACGCAGTATTTT
abundance: -; d_gene: -; j_gene: TRBJ1-2; v_gene: TRBV23-1; CDR3aa: CASSQSEGSDGGYTF; CDR3nt: TGCGCCAGCAGTCAATCGGAGGGGTCGGATGGTGGCTACACCTTC
abundance: many; d_gene: TRBD1; j_gene: TRBJ1-5; v_gene: TRBV28; CDR3aa: CASSSTGTVSQPQHF; CDR3nt: TGTGCCAGCAGTTCGACAGGGACAGTTAGTCAGCCCCAGCATTTT
abundance: -; d_gene: -; j_gene: TRBJ2-4; v_gene: TRBV11-2; CDR3aa: CASSLWGGRLAKNIQYF; CDR3nt: TGTGCCAGCAGCTTATGGGGGGGGCGCTTAGCCAAAAACATTCAGTACTTC
abundance: -; d_gene: TRBD1; j_gene: TRBJ2-5; v_gene: TRBV30; CDR3aa: CAWEQDRGETQYF; CDR3nt: TGTGCCTGGGAGCAAGACAGGGGAGAGACCCAGTACTTC
abundance: -; d_gene: TRBD1; j_gene: TRBJ2-5; v_gene: TRBV18; CDR3aa: CASSPGQGGETQYF; CDR3nt: TGTGCCAGCTCACCGGGACAGGGAGGAGAGACCCAGTACTTC
abundance: -; d_gene: -; j_gene: TRBJ1-1; v_gene: TRBV15; CDR3aa: CATSRVRQGAFF; CDR3nt: TGTGCCACCAGCAGAGTCCGGCAGGGAGCTTTCTTT
abundance: -; d_gene: -; j_gene: TRBJ2-5; v_gene: TRBV14; CDR3aa: CASSLGTSLGTQYF; CDR3nt: TGTGCCAGCAGCCTCGGGACATCCCTCGGGACCCAGTACTTC
abundance: -; d_gene: TRBD1; j_gene: TRBJ1-1; v_gene: TRBV5-4; CDR3aa: CASSLQGDENTEAFF; CDR3nt: TGTGCCAGCAGCCTTCAGGGGGACGAGAACACTGAAGCTTTCTTT
abundance: -; d_gene: -; j_gene: TRBJ2-1; v_gene: TRBV5-6; CDR3aa: CASSFTWSEQFF; CDR3nt: TGTGCCAGCAGCTTTACATGGAGTGAGCAGTTCTTC
abundance: -; d_gene: TRBD1; j_gene: TRBJ1-6; v_gene: TRBV6-5; CDR3aa: CASRMDRGNSPLHF; CDR3nt: TGTGCCAGCAGAATGGACAGGGGAAATTCACCCCTCCACTTT
abundance: once; d_gene: TRBD1; j_gene: TRBJ2-3; v_gene: TRBV5-1; CDR3aa: CASAHGTGQGSTDTQYF; CDR3nt: TGCGCCAGCGCCCATGGTACCGGACAGGGGAGCACAGATACGCAGTATTTT
abundance: -; d_gene: -; j_gene: TRBJ2-7; v_gene: TRBV6-5; CDR3aa: CASRQQGNSYEQYF; CDR3nt: TGTGCCAGCAGACAACAGGGCAATTCCTACGAGCAGTACTTC
abundance: -; d_gene: TRBD2; j_gene: TRBJ2-1; v_gene: TRBV19; CDR3aa: CASSTSGGAGEQFF; CDR3nt: TGTGCCAGTAGTACTAGCGGGGGGGCCGGTGAGCAGTTCTTC
abundance: -; d_gene: TRBD1; j_gene: TRBJ2-1; v_gene: TRBV20-1; CDR3aa: CSASDRGARSEQFF; CDR3nt: TGCAGTGCTAGTGACAGGGGGGCTCGTAGTGAGCAGTTCTTC
abundance: -; d_gene: -; j_gene: TRBJ1-4; v_gene: TRBV4-3; CDR3aa: CASSHQTGPSEKLFF; CDR3nt: TGCGCCAGCAGCCATCAGACAGGTCCCAGTGAAAAACTGTTTTTT
abundance: many; d_gene: TRBD1; j_gene: TRBJ1-6; v_gene: TRBV28; CDR3aa: CASRRPTGGNSPLHF; CDR3nt: TGTGCCAGCAGGAGACCAACAGGGGGGAATTCACCCCTCCACTTT
abundance: -; d_gene: TRBD1; j_gene: TRBJ1-1; v_gene: TRBV5-1; CDR3aa: CASSFPRQGMNTEAFF; CDR3nt: TGCGCCAGCAGCTTCCCCCGACAGGGGATGAACACTGAAGCTTTCTTT
abundance: once; d_gene: TRBD1; j_gene: TRBJ2-7; v_gene: TRBV5-6; CDR3aa: CASSPFPGQGSYEQYF; CDR3nt: TGTGCCAGCAGCCCCTTCCCGGGACAGGGCTCCTACGAGCAGTACTTC
abundance: -; d_gene: -; j_gene: TRBJ1-1; v_gene: TRBV6-6; CDR3aa: CASSRREEEAFF; CDR3nt: TGTGCCAGCAGCCGCCGGGAGGAGGAAGCTTTCTTT
abundance: -; d_gene: TRBD1; j_gene: TRBJ1-6; v_gene: TRBV5-1; CDR3aa: CASSLGQGGSPLHF; CDR3nt: TGCGCCAGCAGCTTGGGACAGGGAGGATCACCCCTCCACTTT
abundance: -; d_gene: -; j_gene: TRBJ1-3; v_gene: TRBV5-1; CDR3aa: CASSLVGAAYGNTIYF; CDR3nt: TGCGCCAGCAGCTTGGTAGGGGCTGCGTATGGAAACACCATATATTTT
abundance: once; d_gene: -; j_gene: TRBJ2-1; v_gene: TRBV9; CDR3aa: CASGHGNEQFF; CDR3nt: TGTGCCAGCGGTCACGGCAATGAGCAGTTCTTC
abundance: -; d_gene: -; j_gene: TRBJ1-4; v_gene: TRBV6-5; CDR3aa: CATKGGGNEKLFF; CDR3nt: TGTGCCACGAAGGGGGGGGGTAATGAAAAACTGTTTTTT
abundance: -; d_gene: -; j_gene: TRBJ1-2; v_gene: TRBV7-9; CDR3aa: CASSLASAPTYTF; CDR3nt: TGTGCCAGCAGCTTAGCGTCCGCGCCAACCTACACCTTC
abundance: -; d_gene: -; j_gene: TRBJ2-3; v_gene: TRBV23-1; CDR3aa: CASSQSGQDTQYF; CDR3nt: TGCGCCAGCAGTCAATCGGGCCAGGATACGCAGTATTTT
abundance: -; d_gene: -; j_gene: TRBJ1-3; v_gene: TRBV2; CDR3aa: CASSGERTGSSGNTIYF; CDR3nt: TGTGCCAGCAGTGGAGAGCGAACAGGCAGCTCTGGAAACACCATATATTTT
abundance: -; d_gene: -; j_gene: TRBJ1-6; v_gene: TRBV27; CDR3aa: CASRRMNSPLHF; CDR3nt: TGTGCCAGCCGGAGGATGAATTCACCCCTCCACTTT
abundance: once; d_gene: -; j_gene: TRBJ1-2; v_gene: TRBV3-1/TRBV3-2; CDR3aa: CASSQPGRARSYTF; CDR3nt: TGTGCCAGCAGCCAACCCGGGAGGGCTCGGAGCTACACCTTC
abundance: -; d_gene: -; j_gene: TRBJ2-3; v_gene: TRBV2; CDR3aa: CASSDHTDTQYF; CDR3nt: TGTGCCAGCAGTGATCATACAGATACGCAGTATTTT
abundance: -; d_gene: -; j_gene: TRBJ1-2; v_gene: TRBV3-1/TRBV3-2; CDR3aa: CASSNRQYGYTF; CDR3nt: TGTGCCAGCAGCAATCGACAGTATGGCTACACCTTC
abundance: -; d_gene: -; j_gene: TRBJ1-1; v_gene: TRBV3-1/TRBV3-2; CDR3aa: CASSPWGGGGRTEAFF; CDR3nt: TGTGCCAGCAGCCCATGGGGCGGGGGAGGGAGAACTGAAGCTTTCTTT
abundance: many; d_gene: -; j_gene: TRBJ2-1; v_gene: TRBV7-9; CDR3aa: CASSLARDNEQFF; CDR3nt: TGTGCCAGCAGCTTAGCGCGGGACAATGAGCAGTTCTTC
abundance: -; d_gene: -; j_gene: TRBJ1-1; v_gene: TRBV11-2; CDR3aa: CASSLGVGRDTEAFF; CDR3nt: TGTGCCAGCAGCTTAGGGGTGGGGCGCGACACTGAAGCTTTCTTT
abundance: -; d_gene: -; j_gene: TRBJ1-1; v_gene: TRBV2; CDR3aa: CASSFDGGNTEAFF; CDR3nt: TGTGCCAGCAGTTTCGACGGGGGGAACACTGAAGCTTTCTTT
abundance: -; d_gene: -; j_gene: TRBJ2-1; v_gene: TRBV10-3; CDR3aa: CAISAAGNEQFF; CDR3nt: TGTGCCATCAGTGCCGCCGGGAATGAGCAGTTCTTC
abundance: -; d_gene: TRBD2; j_gene: TRBJ2-7; v_gene: TRBV5-6; CDR3aa: CASSSGPSGAYEQYF; CDR3nt: TGTGCCAGCAGCTCCGGGCCTAGCGGGGCCTACGAGCAGTACTTC
abundance: -; d_gene: -; j_gene: TRBJ2-1; v_gene: TRBV19; CDR3aa: CASTNGGVNYNEQFF; CDR3nt: TGTGCCAGTACAAACGGCGGGGTAAACTACAATGAGCAGTTCTTC
abundance: -; d_gene: -; j_gene: TRBJ2-5; v_gene: TRBV2; CDR3aa: CASSQQEYQETQYF; CDR3nt: TGTGCCAGCAGCCAACAGGAGTACCAAGAGACCCAGTACTTC